The entry below describes one T cell receptor beta chain. The source of the sample is a study of PD-L1 blockade in urothelial cancer. In the study overall: There were a median of about 140,000 T cells in blood samples.

TCRdb's copy holds only in-frame clones and misses some; the assay was immunoSEQ multiplex PCR. The table includes fewer than 80,000 clones, 81% detected once. Specified time point: pretreatment peripheral blood. Patient sample counts ranged from 1 to 8, pretreatment and on-treatment. The CDR3 runs to 12 residues. Trimming pared 0 bases from V and 4 bases from J, leaving 3 bases between. Germline V gene data show CDR1 as WSHSY and CDR2 as SAAADI. The sequences come from PBMCs, collected around atezolizumab (anti-PD-L1) treatment. The clonotype was recovered from a man aged 70-80 years with urothelial cancer. The rearrangement joins TRBV10-2 to TRBJ1-1; D is unclear. CDR3: CASSESSTEAFF. As DNA, the CDR3 is TGCGCCAGCAGTGAGTCGAGCACTGAAGCTTTCTTT.